Only one count was recorded for the clone carrying this T cell receptor (beta chain). This record comes from a study of blood T cell repertoires in COVID-19. The overall study: Sample material is recorded as cDNA or gDNA derived from T cells, B-cell-depleted T cells, or PBMCs.

Enrollment of patients from Seattle took place during active infection, with longitudinal follow-up. The CDR3 extends over 15 amino acids. J lost 5 bases, V lost 4 bases, and 4 bases had no gene match. Germline loops: CDR1 SGHDN, CDR2 FVKESK. In the authors' workflow: Reference gene primer amplification in the assay estimated nucleated cell counts. Clones were sequenced by immunoSEQ multiplex PCR, and TCRdb holds only the in-frame ones, with some missing. The V and J calls and clone size were taken over from that table, and D and trimming were inferred from the DNA. The sample has about 54,000 clones, about 87% seen once.

The rearrangement links TRBV14 to TRBJ2-1; TRBD2 matches at 11 bases. Material for sequencing was peripheral blood. This TCR was recovered from a man aged 40-49 years with COVID-19, enrolled during active disease. CDR3 nucleotides: TGTGCCAGCAGCCGGGGACTAGCGGTAGACAATGAGCAGTTCTTC. This sequence encodes CASSRGLAVDNEQFF.